The 22 T cell receptor delta chains listed next were all sequenced from one sample in a study of gamma-delta chains in newborns, infants, children (dated by TCRdb to about 2019). These reads were obtained on an Illumina MiSeq. Via CATT, TCRdb reprocessed the public reads, and rows with identical DNA were then joined. Across this sample there are roughly 7,400 delta-chain clones, with around 11% seen only once. Of the sample, roughly 6.6% falls within the top ten clones. Sequencing input: blood. The receptor source for this set is a child who was a newborn, infant or young child, either healthy, febrile or measles-vaccinated (not recorded which).

The V call is TRDV2, the J call TRDJ1, with TRDD3 matching over 7 bases. Here the J gene was assigned by germline matching of the DNA, as TCRdb has none. Per the germline V gene, CDR1 is GEAIGNYY and CDR2 is EKD. With V trimmed by 3 bases and J by 2 bases, 17 bases remained unmatched. CDR3 length: 18 residues. The CDR3 nucleotides are TGTGCCTGTGACGGGCTGAGCACTGGGGAGAAAAAAACCGATAAACTCATCTTT. Amino acid sequence: CACDGLSTGEKKTDKLIF.

The sample holds a few counts of this clone. This may be a read error: a much more frequent sequence differs by one nucleotide. The chain joins TRDV2 to TRDJ3; 9 nucleotides agree with TRDD3. The CDR3 has 19 residues. CDR1 and CDR2 from the germline V gene are GEAIGNYY and EKD. The CDR3 sequence: CACDTVLGDRSWYTRQMFF. CDR3 DNA: TGTGCCTGTGACACCGTACTGGGGGACCGCTCCTGGTACACCCGACAGATGTTTTTC.

DNA for the CDR3: TGTGCCTGTGACTCAATTGGGGGATTAGACAACACCGATAAACTCATCTTT. As protein: CACDSIGGLDNTDKLIF. This chain connects TRDV2 to TRDJ1; 8 nucleotides agree with TRDD3. The CDR3 consists of 17 residues. The J segment lost 0 bases and the V segment lost 3 bases, leaving 11 bases of the junction unmatched. Germline V CDR1 and CDR2: GEAIGNYY, EKD.

This clone is medium-sized (0.01 to 0.1%) within its sample. Distinct nucleotide sequences in the sample also encode this CDR3. The chain uses TRDV2 and TRDJ1; 10 nucleotides align to TRDD3. Germline values: CDR1 GEAIGNYY, CDR2 EKD. V shed 4 bases and J 4 bases; nucleotides not matched to a gene: 11. This CDR3 region has 16 residues. In nucleotides, the CDR3 is TGTGCCTGTGATCGACTGGGGGATGAAATAGACGATAAACTCATCTTT. Its protein product is CACDRLGDEIDDKLIF.

Comment on this clone: The sample contains more than one DNA sequence encoding this CDR3. The chain recombines TRDV2 with TRDJ1, with 10 bases identical to TRDD3. CDR1 and CDR2 (germline): GEAIGNYY, EKD. The CDR3 loop spans 17 amino acids. Trimming at V came to 3 bases and at J to 0 bases, leaving 9 bases not matched to a gene. The CDR3 nucleotides read TGTGCCTGTGACCTACTGGGGGATCTTCTAGACACCGATAAACTCATCTTT. Protein product: CACDLLGDLLDTDKLIF.

Notes on this clone: A far larger clone is a single base away, which makes a read error likely. V and J are TRDV2 and TRDJ1, with D hard to call. Germline V gene lookup returns CDR1 GEAIGNYY and CDR2 EKD. The V gene lost 3 bases and the J gene lost 3 bases, with 10 bases spanning the gap. The CDR3 extends over 13 amino acids. The DNA for the CDR3 is TGTGCCTGTGACCCCCTGGACTCCGATAAACTCATCTTT. This codes for CACDPLDSDKLIF.

The V gene call reads TRDV2; no J gene was called; no check of the table's D call, TRDD3, against the DNA was made. The germline gives CDR1 GEAIGNYY, CDR2 EKD. CDR3 size: 15 residues. In nucleotides, the CDR3 is TGTGCCTTGGACATACTGGGGGTCCGCACCGATAAAATCATCTTT. Its protein is CALDILGVRTDKIIF.

Details on this clone: A read error may explain this, as a much larger clone is one base away. The sample holds other DNA sequences that translate to the same CDR3. V gene TRDV2 combines with J gene TRDJ3; 11 bases fit TRDD3. Germline values: CDR1 GEAIGNYY, CDR2 EKD. V trimming: 0 bases; J trimming: 0 bases; junction bases outside the gene matches: 0. This CDR3 comprises 18 residues. CDR3 nucleotides: TGTGCCTGTGACACCACTGGGGGATACTCCTGGGACACCCGACAGATGTTTTTC. Amino acid sequence: CACDTTGGYSWDTRQMFF.

The gene calls are TRDV2 and TRDJ2, with 9 bases matching TRDD3. The CDR3 is 17 residues long. The germline V gene has CDR1 GEAIGNYY and CDR2 EKD. Losses at the gene ends were 3 bases for V and 9 bases for J; bases not matched to a gene: 16. This CDR3 is CACDPVLGDRATTQLFF. The CDR3 DNA reads as TGTGCCTGTGACCCCGTACTGGGGGACCGAGCTACAACACAACTCTTCTTT.

In its sample, this clone was seen a few times. With a far larger clone one base away, a read error is the likely cause. Other nucleotide sequences in the sample specify the same CDR3. The V and J genes are TRDV2 and TRDJ1, with TRDD3 matching 9 bases. The length of the CDR3 is 17 residues. V shed 3 bases and J 3 bases; nucleotides not matched to a gene: 13. Germline V lookup: CDR1 GEAIGNYY, CDR2 EKD. CDR3 DNA sequence: TGTGCCTGTGACGGACTGGGGGACCAGGTCTCGTCCGATAAACTCATCTTT. Translating it yields CACDGLGDQVSSDKLIF.

This clone was seen more than once but under ten times. The chain combines TRDV2 with TRDJ3, with D perhaps TRDD3 (5 bases). V lost 0 bases, J lost 2 bases, and 19 bases lay in between. The CDR3 sequence is 20 residues long. From germline, CDR1 is GEAIGNYY and CDR2 EKD. CDR3: CACDTVVIEGSTWDTRQMFF. Here the CDR3 DNA reads TGTGCCTGTGACACCGTGGTTATCGAGGGATCTACCTGGGACACCCGACAGATGTTTTTC.

By proportion, this clone is medium-sized. The chain combines TRDV2 with TRDJ1, with TRDD3 matching over 13 bases. V dropped 4 bases and J dropped 8; count of bases not matched to a gene: 9. Germline V gene data show CDR1 as GEAIGNYY and CDR2 as EKD. The CDR3 has 15 amino acids. The CDR3 bases are TGTGCCTGTGATCCCCTACTGGGGGATACGGTAAAACTCATCTTT. It encodes CACDPLLGDTVKLIF.

To note about this clone: A read error may be the cause here, since a much bigger clone is one base away. The V call is TRDV2, the J call TRDJ1, with 8 bases fitting TRDD3. Trimming cost V 5 bases and J 1 base; bases outside gene matches: 17. This CDR3 has 18 amino acids. Germline CDR1 is GEAIGNYY and CDR2 is EKD. The DNA for the CDR3 is TGTGCCTGTGGCACTCTGCTGGGGGAAGGCCGAGGCACCGATAAACTCATCTTT. Translating it yields CACGTLLGEGRGTDKLIF.

In regard to this clone: Germline is not matched at one junction end, which may reflect a read error. V usage is TRDV2 and J usage is TRDJ3; TRDD3 matches 13 bases. Assignment of the J gene here rests on matching the DNA to germline, because TCRdb gives none. The CDR3 covers 22 residues. The germline gives CDR1 GEAIGNYY, CDR2 EKD. CDR3 nucleotides: TGCGCCTGTGACACCGTACTGGGGGATACGACTCATAGCTCCTGGGACACCCGACAGATGTTTTTC. Amino acids: CACDTVLGDTTHSSWDTRQMFF.

The chain employs TRDV2 and TRDJ1, with 10 bases matching TRDD3. Germline V gives CDR1 GEAIGNYY, CDR2 EKD. V trimming: 0 bases; J trimming: 0 bases; junction bases outside the gene matches: 9. This CDR3 contains 18 residues. Here the CDR3 reads CACDTVGDTLSYTDKLIF. CDR3 DNA: TGTGCCTGTGACACCGTGGGGGATACCCTGTCCTACACCGATAAACTCATCTTT.

By share, this clone counts as medium-sized. V is TRDV2 and J is TRDJ1; D may match TRDD1 or TRDD2 (5 bases each). CDR3 size: 17 residues. CDR1 and CDR2 from the germline V gene are GEAIGNYY and EKD. Trimming stripped 0 bases from V and 6 bases from J, with 22 bases between. CDR3 loop: CACDTVPTEMDSYKLIF. In nucleotides, the CDR3 is TGTGCCTGTGACACCGTCCCCACTGAAATGGATTCCTATAAACTCATCTTT.

Within the sample, this clone is medium-sized. CDR3 nucleotides: TGTGCCTGTGACACCGTTACTGGGGGATACCTTCAGGACGATAAACTCATCTTT. It is translated as CACDTVTGGYLQDDKLIF. The chain uses TRDV2 and TRDJ1, with 12 bases fitting TRDD3. J gave up 4 bases and V 0 bases, and 11 bases lay outside the gene matches. Germline V gene data show CDR1 as GEAIGNYY and CDR2 as EKD. The CDR3 is 18 amino acids.

V gene TRDV2 combines with J gene TRDJ1, with 10 bases aligning to TRDD3. V was pared by 2 bases and J by 1 base, with 6 bases of the junction left unmatched. Germline V gives CDR1 GEAIGNYY, CDR2 EKD. This CDR3 is 16 amino acids long. This CDR3 is CACDRLGDLRTDKLIF. The CDR3, as DNA: TGTGCCTGTGACAGACTGGGGGATCTTCGCACCGATAAACTCATCTTT.

This clone has more than one count but fewer than ten. TCRdb's protein, taken from a much larger clone, differs from this DNA's translation at residue 4, likely owing to a read error; the protein displayed comes from the DNA. The chain links TRDV2 to TRDJ2, with TRDD3 identical over 9 bases. After removal of 6 bases from V and 1 base from J, the junction contained 5 bases not matched to a gene. The CDR3 is 15 amino acids. The germline CDR1 and CDR2 sequences are GEAIGNYY and EKD. CDR3: CACYILGDLTAQLFF. The CDR3 DNA reads TGTGCCTGTTACATACTGGGGGATTTGACAGCACAACTCTTCTTT.

This clone appeared a few times. This chain joins TRDV2 and TRDJ1, with 11 positions matching TRDD3. The CDR3 is 17 amino acids. The germline V gene encodes CDR1 GEAIGNYY and CDR2 EKD. The V segment lost 3 bases and the J segment 1 base; nucleotides outside the gene matches: 9. The CDR3 region has the DNA TGTGCCTGTGACGATCTACTGGGGGATAGGACCACCGATAAACTCATCTTT. The encoded protein is CACDDLLGDRTTDKLIF.

A note on this clone: One end of the junction varies from germline; a read error may be responsible. The chain carries TRDV2 and TRDJ2, with 8 bases lining up with TRDD3. The J gene comes from matching the DNA to germline here; TCRdb lacks it. There are 17 residues in the CDR3. Germline V gene sequence: CDR1 GEAIGNYY, CDR2 EKD. The CDR3 loop is CACDTGNLGDRTAKLFF. DNA for the CDR3: TGTGCCTGTGACACCGGCAACCTGGGGGACCGAACAGCAAAACTCTTCTTT.

This clone was picked up a small number of times. The junction shows a germline mismatch at one end, possibly a read error. Other DNA sequences in the same sample also yield this CDR3. The rearrangement joins TRDV2 to TRDJ1, with D possibly being TRDD3 (6 bases). Germline lookup yields CDR1 GEAIGNYY and CDR2 EKD. CDR3 length equals 17 residues. This CDR3 reads CACDTIGDSRSTDKLIF. The CDR3 DNA sequence: TGTGCCTGTGACACCATCGGGGATTCGCGATCCACCGATAAACTTATCTTT.